Reported below is one TCR beta chain. This specimen comes from a study of PD-L1 blockade in urothelial cancer. The method was immunoSEQ multiplex PCR; TCRdb's version includes in-frame clones alone and lacks a portion of them. The sample yields some 51,000 clones, around 87% seen once. V was clipped by 10 bases and J by 0 bases; unmatched bases: 14. This CDR3 is 18 amino acids long. Germline CDR1 SGHDT, CDR2 YYEEEE. The chain recombines TRBV5-6 with TRBJ2-1, with 12 bases identical to TRBD2. The input for sequencing was PBMCs, taken around atezolizumab (anti-PD-L1) treatment. This receptor was obtained from a man aged 55 to 70 with urothelial cancer. Here the CDR3 DNA reads TGTGCCTCCTATGGAGGGACTAGCGGGCATCGCTCCTACAATGAGCAGTTCTTC. It yields the protein CASYGGTSGHRSYNEQFF.